Shown below are 20 T cell receptor beta chains from a single sample sequenced in a study of shared clonotypes between healthy human individuals. Libraries were prepared by immunoSEQ multiplex PCR; TCRdb keeps only in-frame clonotypes and omits some of them. The table includes 180,000 or so clones, 90% to 95% detected once. Sequenced input: naive CD4+ T cells sorted from blood. Described subset: CD45RA+ positively selected. The receptors originated from a woman aged 25 to 39 in good health.

This chain joins TRBV28 and TRBJ2-7; 11 bases align to TRBD1. This CDR3 comprises 22 residues. With 3 bases clipped from V and 2 bases from J, the junction kept 24 bases outside the gene matches. Germline V gene data show CDR1 as MDHEN and CDR2 as SYDVKM. CDR3 DNA: TGTGCCAGCAGTTTTTTTTCCGCGGACAGGGGGCGACCACCCCCATACGCCTACGAGCAGTACTTC. This translates into CASSFFSADRGRPPPYAYEQYF.

The chain is built from TRBV28 and TRBJ1-5; D is uncertain. The CDR3 runs 16 residues. The germline gives CDR1 MDHEN, CDR2 SYDVKM. V was clipped by 4 bases and J by 5 bases, with 18 bases between them. The CDR3 is CASSSARRGNDQPQHF. CDR3 DNA: TGTGCCAGCAGTTCCGCGCGGCGGGGAAACGATCAGCCCCAGCATTTT.

The CDR3 region is CASSDGGREGPHEQYF. The DNA for the CDR3 is TGTGCCAGCAGTGACGGGGGACGGGAGGGCCCCCACGAGCAGTACTTC. V gene TRBV6-4 combines with J gene TRBJ2-5; the match to TRBD2 covers 8 bases. The DNA matches TRBJ2-7 better at its end, which makes the J call doubtful. Germline CDR1 and CDR2: MRHNA and SNTAGT. CDR3 length: 16 residues.

J is TRBJ2-5 and V is TRBV14; a possible D gene is TRBD2 (5 bases). V was clipped by 3 bases and J by 2 bases, with 19 bases between them. This CDR3 is built from 17 residues. CDR1 and CDR2 (germline): SGHDN, FVKESK. The CDR3 protein is CASSQTLFARTQETQYF. CDR3 DNA: TGTGCCAGCAGCCAGACGCTCTTTGCGAGGACTCAAGAGACCCAGTACTTC.

The chain couples TRBV28 to TRBJ2-1; TRBD2 is a possible D gene (6 bases). The V and J ends lost 6 bases and 5 bases respectively, with 17 bases between them. Germline assignment: CDR1 MDHEN and CDR2 SYDVKM. The CDR3 is made up of 15 amino acids. Here the CDR3 reads CASRRRGLKNNEQFF. The CDR3 DNA sequence: TGTGCCAGCAGAAGAAGAGGACTAAAAAACAATGAGCAGTTCTTC.

CDR3 sequence (DNA): TGCGCCAGCAGCTTGGATCCTCTAGCGCCTAGCACAGATACGCAGTATTTT. It specifies CASSLDPLAPSTDTQYF. The rearrangement uses TRBV5-1 and TRBJ2-3; a possible D gene is TRBD2 (6 bases). The V end was cut by 0 bases, the J end by 0 bases, with 14 bases between. The V gene's germline CDR1 is SGHRS and CDR2 YFSETQ. The CDR3 totals 17 residues.

The rearrangement uses TRBV28 and TRBJ1-5; D unclear. The CDR3 length is 16 residues. With 6 bases removed from V and 2 bases from J, the gap between germline ends came to 17 bases. CDR1 is MDHEN and CDR2 is SYDVKM in the germline V gene. The CDR3 reads CASSPSGRGGNQPQHF. For the CDR3, the DNA is TGTGCCAGCAGCCCCAGCGGACGTGGGGGCAATCAGCCCCAGCATTTT.

The chain has TRBV9 and TRBJ2-2, with D unclear. Trimming pared 0 bases from V and 3 bases from J, leaving 9 bases between. Germline CDR1 reads SGDLS; CDR2 reads YYNGEE. This CDR3 is 15 amino acids long. The CDR3 sequence: CASSVGLVDTGELFF. The DNA of the CDR3 is TGTGCCAGCAGCGTAGGACTGGTGGACACCGGGGAGCTGTTTTTT.

The rearrangement joins TRBV28 to TRBJ1-2, with D maybe TRBD1 (6 bases). CDR1 is MDHEN and CDR2 is SYDVKM in the germline V gene. The length of the CDR3 is 13 residues. Trimming took off 2 bases at V and 7 bases at J, with 11 bases between the two ends. CDR3 residues: CASSLNGGGGYTF. The CDR3 DNA is TGTGCCAGCAGTTTAAACGGGGGCGGTGGCTACACCTTC.

V and J are TRBV7-9 and TRBJ1-1, with a tentative D call TRBD1 (6 bases). Trimming took off 5 bases at V and 6 bases at J, with 19 bases between the two ends. Germline CDR1 SEHNR, CDR2 FQNEAQ (reference sequence). This CDR3 contains 15 residues. The CDR3 DNA reads as TGTGCCAGCAGCGACACAGGGCAAGGAGCGGCTGAAGCTTTCTTT. Protein sequence: CASSDTGQGAAEAFF.

This rearrangement joins TRBV7-2 to TRBJ2-7, with TRBD2 identical over 7 bases. The germline gives CDR1 SGHTA, CDR2 FQGNSA. The CDR3 has 14 amino acids. Trimming removed 5 bases from V and 3 bases from J; junction bases left unmatched: 7. This CDR3 reads CASSHASGNYEQYF. The CDR3, as DNA: TGTGCCAGCAGCCACGCTAGCGGTAACTACGAGCAGTACTTC. The variable domain in full, completed from reference TRBV7-2 and TRBJ2-7, reads GAGVSQSPSNKVTEKGKDVELRCDPISGHTALYWYRQSLGQGLEFLIYFQGNSAPDKSGLPSDRFSAERTGGSVSTLTIQRTQQEDSAVYLCASSHASGNYEQYFGPGTRLTVT.

V is TRBV18 and J is TRBJ2-7, with 12 nucleotides matching TRBD1. V lost 3 bases, J lost 0 bases, and 6 bases stayed unmatched. From germline, CDR1 is KGHSH and CDR2 LQKENI. The length of the CDR3 is 17 residues. The DNA for the CDR3 is TGTGCCAGCTCACCGGGACAGGGGGCTCCAAGCTCCTACGAGCAGTACTTC. Residues: CASSPGQGAPSSYEQYF.

This chain connects TRBV5-4 to TRBJ2-3, with 7 bases lining up with TRBD2. The CDR3 has 16 residues. With V trimmed by 1 base and J by 6 bases, 11 bases remained unmatched. Germline CDR1 reads SGHNT; CDR2 reads YYREEE (reference sequence). CDR3 DNA: TGTGCCAGCAGCTTGTTGCTAGCGGCAGAGGGGGATACGCAGTATTTT. This encodes CASSLLLAAEGDTQYF. Complete variable domain (other parts from reference TRBV5-4 and TRBJ2-3): ETGVTQSPTHLIKTRGQQVTLRCSSQSGHNTVSWYQQALGQGPQFIFQYYREEENGRGNFPPRFSGLQFPNYSSELNVNALELDDSALYLCASSLLLAAEGDTQYFGPGTRLTVL.

The chain joins TRBV27 to TRBJ2-7; TRBD2 agrees at 12 bases. V was clipped by 6 bases and J by 6 bases; unmatched bases: 15. Germline assignment: CDR1 MNHEY and CDR2 SMNVEV (reference sequence). CDR3 length equals 17 residues. CDR3 sequence reads: CASRRGTSGRALREQYF. CDR3 DNA: TGTGCCAGCAGAAGAGGGACTAGCGGGCGGGCCCTCCGCGAGCAGTACTTC.

This chain links TRBV28 with TRBJ1-1, with D possibly being TRBD1 (6 bases). With 6 bases removed from V and 5 bases from J, the gap between germline ends came to 16 bases. Germline V lookup: CDR1 MDHEN, CDR2 SYDVKM. The CDR3 runs 14 residues. In DNA, the CDR3 is TGTGCCAGCAGGGGGCAGGGGTCGGTGACTGAAGCTTTCTTT. This encodes CASRGQGSVTEAFF. The full variable domain, with the rest looked up from reference TRBV28 and TRBJ1-1, is DVKVTQSSRYLVKRTGEKVFLECVQDMDHENMFWYRQDPGLGLRLIYFSYDVKMKEKGDIPEGYSVSREKKERFSLILESASTNQTSMYLCASRGQGSVTEAFFGQGTRLTVV.

V usage is TRBV2 and J usage is TRBJ2-7; the D is unclear. Germline-derived CDR1 and CDR2 are SNHLY and FYNNEI. Deletions cut 2 bases from V and 5 bases from J, with 16 bases between. This CDR3 has 15 amino acids. CDR3 residues: CASSEQSFRQDEQYF. CDR3 coding DNA: TGTGCCAGCAGTGAACAGTCGTTTAGGCAGGACGAGCAGTACTTC.

This clone occurred once. CDR3 region: CSHLGTGENIQYF. In DNA, the CDR3 is TGCAGCCATCTTGGGACTGGCGAAAACATTCAGTACTTC. The V call is TRBV29-1, the J call TRBJ2-4; D is perhaps TRBD2 (6 bases). This CDR3 contains 13 residues. Per germline, CDR1 SQVTM and CDR2 ANQGSEA. Trimming took 8 bases from V and 5 from J, leaving 16 bases between them.

The chain couples TRBV28 to TRBJ1-1; a weak D match, TRBD1 (6 bases). Looked up from germline, CDR1 is MDHEN and CDR2 is SYDVKM. The CDR3 is 15 residues long. V gave up 5 bases and J gave up 1 base, with 14 bases separating them. CDR3: CASSRLGAANTEAFF. CDR3 sequence (DNA): TGTGCCAGCAGTCGCCTGGGGGCGGCGAACACTGAAGCTTTCTTT. Filled out from reference TRBV28 and TRBJ1-1, the complete variable domain reads DVKVTQSSRYLVKRTGEKVFLECVQDMDHENMFWYRQDPGLGLRLIYFSYDVKMKEKGDIPEGYSVSREKKERFSLILESASTNQTSMYLCASSRLGAANTEAFFGQGTRLTVV.

The chain joins TRBV9 to TRBJ2-2; D unresolved. Trimming removed 2 bases at V and 1 base at J, with 9 bases between. Germline CDR1 and CDR2: SGDLS and YYNGEE. The CDR3 consists of 15 residues. CDR3 DNA sequence: TGTGCCAGCAGCGTGAGCCAGAGGAACACCGGGGAGCTGTTTTTT. As protein: CASSVSQRNTGELFF.

This clone was observed once. The J gene is TRBJ2-3, the V gene TRBV10-1, with TRBD1 as a possible D gene (6 bases). The CDR3 is made up of 15 amino acids. Between the trimmed V and J ends, which lost 5 bases and 2 bases, there was a span of 14 bases. Germline CDR1 and CDR2: WNHNN and SYGVQD (reference sequence). CDR3 DNA sequence: TGCGCCAGCAGTTATACGGGACAACTCACAGATACGCAGTATTTT. This codes for CASSYTGQLTDTQYF.